This is a list of T cell receptor beta chains from one sample in a study of radiation and T cells in renal cell carcinoma. Using immunoSEQ multiplex PCR, the repertoire was profiled, and TCRdb retains in-frame clones only, with some absent. The data contain approximately 94,000 clones, approximately 83% of them singletons. Specimen: blood, collected from a patient whose treatment included radiotherapy and nephrectomy. The origin of the receptors is a man in his sixties with renal cell carcinoma. Each CDR3 is given with its conserved first and last residue. Fields, in order: D gene, clone size, J gene, V gene, CDR3 DNA, CDR3 protein. The D gene is left open where the match is weak. Size values are once, few and many counts, or a class for expanded clones, and some rows have none.

TRBD2 | . | TRBJ2-7 | TRBV14 | TGTGCCAGCAGCCCAAGGGGAGGGGCTAGCGGGTACTACGAGCAGTACTTC | CASSPRGGASGYYEQYF
. | . | TRBJ1-2 | TRBV5-1 | TGCGCCAGCAGCTTGGCCGGGAAGGGCGGAAATGGCTACACCTTC | CASSLAGKGGNGYTF
. | few | TRBJ1-1 | TRBV11-2 | TGTGCCAGCAACCCCGGCGGGGGGACGGGAGTGCGGTGGGAAACTGAAGCTTTCTTT | CASNPGGGTGVRWETEAFF
TRBD2 | . | TRBJ2-2 | TRBV7-7 | TGTGCCAGCAGCTTTGGACTAGCGGGAGCCGGCACCGGGGAGCTGTTTTTT | CASSFGLAGAGTGELFF
TRBD1 | once | TRBJ2-7 | TRBV6-1 | TGTGCCAGCAGTTCGACAGGGAGCTACGAGCAGTACTTC | CASSSTGSYEQYF
. | . | TRBJ1-3 | TRBV2 | TGTGCCAGCAGTGGGGGACGGTCGCTATCGGGGAACACCATATATTTT | CASSGGRSLSGNTIYF
. | . | TRBJ2-7 | TRBV7-2 | TGTGCCAGCAGCGCGACTAGAGGGGGCACCTACGAGCAGTACTTC | CASSATRGGTYEQYF
. | . | TRBJ1-3 | TRBV5-1 | TGCGCCAGCAGCGGACAAAGCTCTGGAAACACCATATATTTT | CASSGQSSGNTIYF
. | . | TRBJ2-5 | TRBV18 | TGTGCCAGCTCACCGCAAGAGACCCAGTACTTC | CASSPQETQYF
TRBD1 | . | TRBJ2-5 | TRBV5-1 | TGCGCCAGCAGCTTGGAAGGCAGGGGGCGCGGTGAGACCCAGTACTTC | CASSLEGRGRGETQYF